This T cell receptor beta chain was retrieved from a study of CD8+CD57+ T cells in acquired aplastic anemia. Study conclusions and caveats: Patients and controls were found to share 25 to 35 CD8+ CDR3 sequences.

Investigators profiled TCR beta VDJ and CDR3 from genomic DNA template. MiXCR was run by TCRdb on the reads, yielding one entry per CDR3 protein. This sample has about 160,000 distinct CDR3 sequences, with 45% to 55% found just once. An expansion of CD8+CD57+ cells by flow cytometry had been shown in patients chosen for sequencing. The sample holds many counts of this clonotype. Its antigen remains unidentified. This receptor was identified in a human donor with aplastic anemia. Input material: sorted CD4+, CD8+, or CD8+CD57+ T cells (not recorded which) from PBMCs.

CDR3 nucleotide sequence: TGTGCCAGTAGTATGCTCAGGGGAAGTGAGCAGTTCTTC. This encodes CASSMLRGSEQFF. The V and J genes are TRBV19 and TRBJ2-1, with a possible D match to TRBD1 (6 bases). CDR3 length: 13 amino acids. CDR1 and CDR2 (germline): LNHDA, SQIVND (reference sequence). Trimming cost V 3 bases and J 9 bases, with 12 bases left between them.